The sequence of this T cell receptor beta chain was determined in a study of spatial heterogeneity in lung cancer. Study-wide findings and caveats: The number of expanded tumor alpha and beta chains correlated with mutation number.

Time point reported: sample taken at primary tumor resection. The donor group consisted of around 77 patients who had untreated, early-stage non-small cell lung cancer. Between the trimmed V and J ends, which lost 1 base and 1 base, there was a span of 6 bases. The CDR3 is made up of 14 amino acids. Germline CDR1 reads KGHSH; CDR2 reads LQKENI. The sample holds many counts of this clonotype. Its antigen is not known. Unique molecular identifiers, one per molecule, were present on every TCR cDNA molecule. MiXCR, run by TCRdb on the 5' RACE reads, gives a single entry per CDR3 protein. The data hold around 20,000 distinct CDR3 sequences, with around 8.1% observed a single time.

This TCR came from a male donor with early-stage non-small cell lung cancer. The specimen comprised lung tumor tissue, sampled at surgery. This chain joins TRBV18 and TRBJ2-3; D is perhaps TRBD1 or TRBD2 (5 bases each). The CDR3 is CASSPRDRTDTQYF. CDR3 in DNA: TGTGCCAGCTCACCACGGGACCGCACAGATACGCAGTATTTT.